These T cell receptor beta chains were read from a single sample in a study of Graves' ophthalmopathy and Graves' hyperthyroidism. TCRdb redid the calling of the multiplex PCR reads with MiXCR, one entry per CDR3 protein. Of about 210,000 distinct CDR3 sequences in the sample, under 30% were seen once. Sequences were obtained from peripheral blood. All receptors derive from a man in his forties or fifties with Graves' ophthalmopathy. The CDR3 runs from the conserved cysteine through the conserved F or W. D genes are given only for firm matches. Some rows mark clone size as missing; the rest say once, few, many or name a class of expanded clone.

size	V	D	J	CDR3	DNA
-	TRBV7-8	-	TRBJ2-5	CASSLEGVGQETQYF	TGTGCCAGCAGCTTAGAGGGGGTAGGGCAAGAGACCCAGTACTTC
many	TRBV29-1	TRBD2	TRBJ2-7	CSVKRGLAGNSYEQYF	TGCAGCGTCAAACGGGGACTAGCGGGAAACTCCTACGAGCAGTACTTC
-	TRBV6-1	-	TRBJ1-1	CASSKSGNSEAFF	TGTGCCAGCTCGAAGTCTGGGAACTCTGAAGCTTTCTTT
many	TRBV6-5	TRBD2	TRBJ2-5	CASRKLAGGPDRETQYF	TGTGCCAGCAGAAAACTAGCGGGAGGGCCGGATCGAGAGACCCAGTACTTC
many	TRBV29-1	-	TRBJ1-2	CSVEYGLGGYTF	TGCAGCGTTGAATACGGACTTGGGGGCTACACCTTC
-	TRBV28	-	TRBJ2-2	CASSELAGELFF	TGTGCCAGCAGCGAACTAGCTGGGGAGCTGTTTTTT
many	TRBV20-1	-	TRBJ2-7	CSAREEPYYEQYF	TGCAGTGCTAGAGAGGAGCCTTACTACGAGCAGTACTTC
-	TRBV6-4	-	TRBJ2-7	CASQGSTETYEQYF	TGTGCCAGCCAGGGTTCTACAGAAACCTACGAGCAGTACTTC
many	TRBV28	-	TRBJ1-5	CASSLMGAGNQPQHF	TGTGCCAGCAGTTTAATGGGGGCAGGCAATCAGCCCCAGCATTTT
-	TRBV28	-	TRBJ2-2	CASSFSVLEADTGELFF	TGTGCCAGCAGTTTCTCCGTCTTAGAGGCGGACACCGGGGAGCTGTTTTTT
-	TRBV5-1	-	TRBJ1-1	CASSLESSIEAFF	TGCGCCAGCAGCCTGGAGAGCAGCATCGAAGCTTTCTTT
many	TRBV7-8	TRBD2	TRBJ2-3	CASNSVGGGGDTQYF	TGTGCCAGCAACTCCGTGGGGGGGGGAGGTGATACGCAGTATTTT
-	TRBV5-1	TRBD1	TRBJ2-4	CASSIDPDRDIQYF	TGCGCCAGCAGCATAGACCCCGACAGGGACATTCAGTACTTC
many	TRBV12-3/TRBV12-4	TRBD1	TRBJ1-2	CASSWQGANYGYTF	TGTGCCAGCAGTTGGCAGGGGGCTAACTATGGCTACACCTTC
many	TRBV28	-	TRBJ2-2	CASSLPGTGELFF	TGTGCCAGCAGTTTACCGGGCACCGGGGAGCTGTTTTTT
many	TRBV28	-	TRBJ1-1	CASSLSDSYTEAFF	TGTGCCAGCAGTTTATCGGACAGTTACACTGAAGCTTTCTTT
many	TRBV11-2	-	TRBJ2-2	CASRALRGNTGELFF	TGTGCCAGCAGGGCCCTACGGGGGAACACCGGGGAGCTGTTTTTT
many	TRBV29-1	-	TRBJ1-2	CSVEDPAGFYGYTF	TGCAGCGTTGAAGATCCTGCAGGGTTCTATGGCTACACCTTC
many	TRBV29-1	TRBD2	TRBJ2-7	CSVEGLAGVPGPYEQYF	TGCAGCGTTGAAGGTCTAGCGGGAGTCCCTGGCCCCTACGAGCAGTACTTC
many	TRBV29-1	-	TRBJ1-2	CSVVRNYGYTF	TGCAGCGTTGTGAGGAACTATGGCTACACCTTC
many	TRBV4-3	-	TRBJ2-7	CASSQDEGTAYEQYF	TGCGCCAGCAGCCAAGATGAGGGTACGGCCTACGAGCAGTACTTC
many	TRBV29-1	-	TRBJ1-2	CSVDTTGRGGYTF	TGCAGCGTTGATACGACTGGGCGGGGTGGCTACACCTTC
many	TRBV6-1	-	TRBJ1-6	CASTGTYSPLHF	TGTGCCAGTACCGGGACATATTCACCCCTCCACTTT
many	TRBV6-5	-	TRBJ1-6	CASSYSRGAPRSPLHF	TGTGCCAGCAGTTACTCGAGAGGGGCCCCCCGGTCACCCCTCCACTTT
many	TRBV6-1	-	TRBJ2-7	CASSDGLLPYEQYF	TGTGCCAGCAGTGATGGGCTACTTCCCTACGAGCAGTACTTC
-	TRBV6-5	-	TRBJ1-5	CASSYSNGQPQHF	TGTGCCAGCAGTTACTCTAACGGTCAGCCCCAGCATTTT
few	TRBV6-5	-	TRBJ1-2	CASSYRYLDGYTF	TGTGCCAGCAGTTACCGCTATTTGGATGGCTACACCTTC
many	TRBV6-5	-	TRBJ1-1	CASSYSYTGEAFF	TGTGCCAGCAGTTACTCGTATACAGGTGAAGCTTTCTTT
-	TRBV2	-	TRBJ1-1	CASRQGVGEAFF	TGTGCCAGCAGACAGGGTGTGGGGGAAGCTTTCTTT
many	TRBV19	-	TRBJ2-2	CASRGVTGELFF	TGTGCCAGTAGGGGGGTCACCGGGGAGCTGTTTTTT
many	TRBV20-1	-	TRBJ1-1	CSARGTLNTEAFF	TGCAGTGCTAGAGGGACCTTGAACACTGAAGCTTTCTTT
many	TRBV7-7	-	TRBJ2-7	CASSLDLQRAYEQYF	TGTGCTAGCAGCTTAGATTTGCAGAGGGCCTACGAGCAGTACTTC
many	TRBV12-3/TRBV12-4	TRBD1	TRBJ2-7	CASRRTGGTYGQYF	TGTGCCAGCAGAAGGACAGGGGGAACCTACGGGCAGTACTTC
-	TRBV29-1	TRBD1	TRBJ1-1	CSVATRTGAMNTEAFF	TGCAGCGTAGCTACCAGGACAGGGGCTATGAACACTGAAGCTTTCTTT
many	TRBV5-1	-	TRBJ1-6	CASTTEGSSPLHF	TGCGCCAGCACCACGGAGGGGAGCTCACCCCTCCACTTT
many	TRBV29-1	TRBD1	TRBJ1-1	CSVAGATGGTEAFF	TGCAGCGTCGCAGGGGCTACAGGGGGGACTGAAGCTTTCTTT
-	TRBV12-3/TRBV12-4	-	TRBJ2-7	CASSVGSNYEQYF	TGTGCCAGCAGCGTTGGGAGTAACTACGAGCAGTACTTC
-	TRBV6-5	-	TRBJ2-7	CASSYTGGGSYEQYF	TGTGCCAGCAGTTACACCGGAGGGGGCTCCTACGAGCAGTACTTC
-	TRBV28	-	TRBJ2-5	CASRARGDTTSPWNETQYF	TGTGCCAGCAGGGCTCGAGGGGACACGACCTCTCCATGGAATGAGACCCAGTACTTC
once	TRBV9	-	TRBJ1-2	CASSVGGLGSYGYTF	TGTGCCAGCAGCGTAGGGGGGTTAGGGTCCTATGGCTACACCTTC